These 12 T cell receptor beta chains originate from one sample sequenced in a study of tumor-infiltrating lymphocytes in primary liver carcinoma. Total RNA and DNA came together from roughly 20-30 mg of bulk tissue without cell sorting. Making TCR beta cDNA involved approximately 520 ng total RNA and a constant-region primer. Construction of TCR beta libraries relied on three successive nested multiplex PCR rounds employing slightly modified ARM-PCR. The first two PCR rounds used TRBV1-TRBV30 primers with a Cbeta primer, around 10 cycles each. TCRdb recomputed calls from the multiplex PCR reads with MiXCR, one row per CDR3 protein. The profile covers some 38,000 distinct CDR3 sequences, with roughly 80% appearing a single time and about 15% taken by the ten largest. What was sequenced was liver tumor tissue from sampling region 4. Subset here: tumor region T4, right-lateral pole. Receptors were obtained from a man in his forties with primary liver carcinoma and hepatitis B virus infection.

The chain has TRBV11-3 and TRBJ2-1; D uncertain. V lost 8 bases to trimming and J lost 5 bases, with 13 bases between them. Germline CDR1 SGHNT, CDR2 YENEEA. The CDR3 spans 13 residues. In nucleotides, the CDR3 is TGTGCCAGCTTAGGCGTCTCGAACAATGAGCAGTTCTTC. It yields the protein CASLGVSNNEQFF.

This clonotype turned up a few times. The conserved phenylalanine or tryptophan normally closing the CDR3 is absent here, so this likely arose from a read error. V gene TRBV12-3 or TRBV12-4 combines with J gene TRBJ1-2; D remains ambiguous. Trimming removed 5 bases at V and 8 bases at J, with 12 bases between. This CDR3 spans 12 amino acids. The CDR3 DNA reads as TGTGCCAGCAGTCCCGGGAATAACGGCTACACCCTC. Translated: CASSPGNNGYTL.

With regard to this clonotype: One end of the junction does not line up with germline, which may come from a read error. The chain links TRBV11-2 to TRBJ2-7, with D possibly being TRBD2 (5 bases). Germline V gives CDR1 SGHAT, CDR2 FQNNGV. The CDR3 contains 14 residues. CDR3 bases: TGTGCTAACAGCTCTAACGGGAACTCCTACGAACAGTACTTC. Protein sequence: CANSSNGNSYEQYF.

This clonotype was recorded a few times. The chain couples TRBV20-1 to TRBJ1-2, with D hard to call. Germline V gene sequence: CDR1 DFQATT, CDR2 SNEGSKA (reference sequence). The CDR3 spans 11 residues. V lost 2 bases and J lost 7, with 8 bases in between. The DNA for the CDR3 is TGCAGTGCTAGATCCGACGGTGGCTACACCTTC. Amino acid sequence: CSARSDGGYTF.

Note on this clonotype: The junction shows a germline mismatch at one end, possibly a read error. The CDR3 nucleotides are TGTGCCAACAGTCGGACTAGCGGGACCCAACTGGGAAATACGCAGTATTTT. Translation gives CANSRTSGTQLGNTQYF. J is TRBJ2-3 and V is TRBV2; 12 positions match TRBD2. From germline, CDR1 is SNHLY and CDR2 FYNNEI. The CDR3 totals 17 residues.

Worth noting for this clonotype: One junction end disagrees with the germline gene, perhaps due to a read error. V usage is TRBV9 and J usage is TRBJ2-7; 8 nucleotides match TRBD2. The CDR3 runs to 15 residues. Germline values: CDR1 SGDLS, CDR2 YYNGEE. This CDR3 is CASGIAGLSSYDQYF. In DNA form, the CDR3 reads TGTGCCAGCGGTATAGCGGGATTGAGCTCCTACGATCAGTACTTC.

With respect to this clonotype: This likely comes from a read error, as the CDR3 has no conserved phenylalanine or tryptophan at its end. The rearrangement joins TRBV7-9 to TRBJ2-3, with D possibly TRBD1 on 6 matching bases. CDR3 length: 15 amino acids. Germline V gene lookup returns CDR1 SEHNR and CDR2 FQNEAQ (reference sequence). Trimming took 2 bases from V and 2 from J, leaving 11 bases between them. Here the CDR3 DNA reads TGTGCCAGCAGCTTAACGGCAGGGGTCACAGATACGCAGTATTTG. Amino acid sequence: CASSLTAGVTDTQYL.

For this clonotype: A junction boundary mismatches the germline segment, possibly from a read error. The V call is TRBV10-1, the J call TRBJ2-5, with D perhaps TRBD1 or TRBD2 (6 bases each). CDR3 size: 16 residues. Germline lookup yields CDR1 WNHNN and CDR2 SYGVQD (reference sequence). The CDR3 sequence is CTSSESTGAGKETQYF. CDR3 bases: TGCACCAGCAGTGAGTCGACGGGGGCAGGGAAAGAGACCCAGTACTTC.

Worth noting for this clonotype: Because the CDR3 is missing its conserved closing phenylalanine or tryptophan, this is likely a read error. The chain uses TRBV6-1 and TRBJ2-5; D possibly corresponds to TRBD1 (6 bases). This CDR3 has 14 amino acids. Per the germline V gene, CDR1 is MNHNS and CDR2 is SASEGT. The CDR3 region is CASSQGLVQEAQYS. The CDR3 DNA is TGTGCCAGCAGTCAGGGGCTAGTTCAAGAGGCCCAGTACTCC.

A note on this clonotype: This may stem from a read error, because a much larger clone lies one nucleotide away. The V gene is TRBV5-1, the J gene TRBJ1-4; D possibly corresponds to TRBD1 (5 bases). Trimming removed 6 bases at V and 5 bases at J, with 17 bases between. The CDR3 has 15 amino acids. The germline gives CDR1 SGHRS, CDR2 YFSETQ. The CDR3 DNA follows: TGCGCCAGCAAGTCTTACGGGGGACCCAATGAAAAACTGTTTTTT. It translates to CASKSYGGPNEKLFF.

In the case of this clonotype: The conserved phenylalanine or tryptophan normally closing the CDR3 is absent here, so this likely arose from a read error. The V and J genes are TRBV5-1 and TRBJ1-1; weak D call: TRBD1 (5 bases). Germline CDR1 is SGHRS and CDR2 is YFSETQ. V was trimmed by 5 bases and J by 0 bases, leaving 17 bases between them. This CDR3 region has 16 residues. The CDR3 reads CASSPSRGTMNTEAFS. CDR3 nucleotide sequence: TGCGCCAGCAGTCCTTCTCGGGGCACGATGAACACTGAAGCTTTCTCT.

Details on this clonotype: An end of the junction does not agree with germline; a read error may underlie this. This chain joins TRBV5-8 and TRBJ2-5, with D hard to call. Germline CDR1 and CDR2: SGHTS and YDEGEE. This CDR3 is built from 15 residues. The CDR3 nucleotides are TGTGTCAGCAGGACGACGGACGGTAGGCAAGAGACACAGTACTTC. Its translation is CVSRTTDGRQETQYF.